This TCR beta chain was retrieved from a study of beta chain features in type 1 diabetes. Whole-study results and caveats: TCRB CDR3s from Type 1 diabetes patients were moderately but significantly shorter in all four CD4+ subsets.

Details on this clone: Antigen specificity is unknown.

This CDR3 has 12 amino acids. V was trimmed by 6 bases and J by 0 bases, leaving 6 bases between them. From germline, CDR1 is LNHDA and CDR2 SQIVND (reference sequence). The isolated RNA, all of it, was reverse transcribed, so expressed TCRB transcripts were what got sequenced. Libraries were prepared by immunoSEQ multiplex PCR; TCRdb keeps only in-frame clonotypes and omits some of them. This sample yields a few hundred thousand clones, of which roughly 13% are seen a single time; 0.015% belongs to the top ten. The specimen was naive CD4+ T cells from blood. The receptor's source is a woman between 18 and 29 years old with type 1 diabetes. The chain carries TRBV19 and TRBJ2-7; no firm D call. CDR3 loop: CASRGSSYEQYF. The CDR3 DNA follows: TGTGCCAGTAGGGGCAGCTCCTACGAGCAGTACTTC.